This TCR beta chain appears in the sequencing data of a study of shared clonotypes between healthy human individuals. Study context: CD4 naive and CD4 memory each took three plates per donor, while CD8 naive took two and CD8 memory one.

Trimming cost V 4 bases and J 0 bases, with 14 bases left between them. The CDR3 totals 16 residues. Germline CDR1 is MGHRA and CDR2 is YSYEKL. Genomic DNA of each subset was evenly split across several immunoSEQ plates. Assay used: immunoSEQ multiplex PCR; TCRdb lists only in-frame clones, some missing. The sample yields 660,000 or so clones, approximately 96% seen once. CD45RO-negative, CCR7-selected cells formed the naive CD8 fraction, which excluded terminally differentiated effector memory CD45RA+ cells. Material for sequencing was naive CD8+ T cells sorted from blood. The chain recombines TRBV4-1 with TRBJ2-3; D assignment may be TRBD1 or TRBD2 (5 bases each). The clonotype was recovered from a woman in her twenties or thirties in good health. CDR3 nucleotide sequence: TGCGCCAGCAGCCCCGCCGGGGCTTCTAGCACAGATACGCAGTATTTT. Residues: CASSPAGASSTDTQYF.